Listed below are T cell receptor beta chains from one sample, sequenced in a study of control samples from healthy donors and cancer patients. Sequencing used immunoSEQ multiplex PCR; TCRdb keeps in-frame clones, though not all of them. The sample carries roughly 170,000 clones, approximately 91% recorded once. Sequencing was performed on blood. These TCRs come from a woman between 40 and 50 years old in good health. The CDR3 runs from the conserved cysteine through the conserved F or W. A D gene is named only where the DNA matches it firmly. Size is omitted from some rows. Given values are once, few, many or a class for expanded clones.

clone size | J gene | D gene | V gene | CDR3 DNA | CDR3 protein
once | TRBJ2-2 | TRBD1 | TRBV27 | TGTGCCAGCAGTTTATTAGGGGGCCCCGGGGAGCTGTTTTTT | CASSLLGGPGELFF
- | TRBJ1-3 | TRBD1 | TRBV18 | TGTGCCAGCTCAGGGACAGGCCTCAGCTCTGGAAACACCATATATTTT | CASSGTGLSSGNTIYF
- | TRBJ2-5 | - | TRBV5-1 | TGCGCCAGCAGCTGGCAAGAGACCCAGTACTTC | CASSWQETQYF
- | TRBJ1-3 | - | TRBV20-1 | TGCAGTGCTCCCGCTGGAAACACCATATATTTT | CSAPAGNTIYF
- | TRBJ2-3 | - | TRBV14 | TGTGCCAGCAGCCTGGGACGGGGGACAGATACGCAGTATTTT | CASSLGRGTDTQYF
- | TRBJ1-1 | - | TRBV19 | TGTGCCAGTAGTATAGTTCGGGACACTGAAGCTTTCTTT | CASSIVRDTEAFF
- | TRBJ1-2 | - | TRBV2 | TGTGCCAGCAGTTCCCAGGAGCGGGAGCCCTACACCTTC | CASSSQEREPYTF
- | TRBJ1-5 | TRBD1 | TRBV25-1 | TGTGCCAGCAGCGACGGACAGGGCCATCAGCCCCAGCATTTT | CASSDGQGHQPQHF
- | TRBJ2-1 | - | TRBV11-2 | TGTGCCAGCAGCTTAGATCTAGGCCAATACAATGAGCAGTTCTTC | CASSLDLGQYNEQFF
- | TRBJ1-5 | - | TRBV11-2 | TGTGCCAGCAGCGCGGGTGAAGGCCGTAATCAGCCCCAGCATTTT | CASSAGEGRNQPQHF